The 14 T cell receptor beta chains presented below share a single source sample, sequenced in a study of CD8 T cells in Susac syndrome. Reverse transcription of 0.5 to 1 ug RNA was performed with random hexamers. TCRdb processed the immunoSEQ multiplex PCR reads anew with MiXCR; each CDR3 protein has one entry. The sample carries about 120,000 distinct CDR3 sequences, about 93% recorded once. Sequencing was carried out using CD4+ T cells from PBMCs. These receptors all come from a human donor in good health.

The V and J genes are TRBV12-3 or TRBV12-4 and TRBJ2-3; D ambiguous. V was cut by 3 bases and J by 4 bases, with 5 bases left in between. There are 12 residues in the CDR3. The CDR3 is CASSFGADTQYF. As DNA, the CDR3 is TGTGCCAGCAGTTTTGGAGCAGATACGCAGTATTTT.

The rearrangement joins TRBV7-8 to TRBJ2-4; tentatively, D is TRBD1 (6 bases). Germline lookup yields CDR1 SGHVS and CDR2 FQNEAQ. This CDR3 has 17 residues. V was shortened by 0 bases and J by 1 base, with 13 bases between the two germline ends. The CDR3 sequence is CASSLARQGRAKNIQYF. DNA for the CDR3: TGTGCCAGCAGCTTAGCGCGTCAGGGGCGCGCCAAAAACATTCAGTACTTC.

V is TRBV6-6 and J is TRBJ2-3, with TRBD2 matching over 10 bases. The CDR3 has 15 amino acids. Germline V gene lookup returns CDR1 MNHNY and CDR2 SVGAGI (reference sequence). The junction had 6 bases not matched to a gene; V was cut back by 5 bases and J by 4 bases. The DNA for the CDR3 is TGTGCCAGCAGTCTTCTAGCGGGAGTACCAGATACGCAGTATTTT. It yields the protein CASSLLAGVPDTQYF.

V and J are TRBV12-3 or TRBV12-4 and TRBJ2-3, with 9 bases fitting TRBD2. The ends lost 2 bases at V and 4 bases at J; junction bases unmatched: 1. The CDR3 covers 14 residues. CDR3 sequence (DNA): TGTGCCAGCAGTTTACTAGCGGGATCAGATACGCAGTATTTT. This translates into CASSLLAGSDTQYF.

This clonotype was picked up a small number of times. The CDR3: CASSPPGRQETQYF. For the CDR3, the DNA is TGTGCCAGCAGTCCTCCGGGAAGGCAAGAGACCCAGTACTTC. The rearrangement joins TRBV12-3 or TRBV12-4 to TRBJ2-5, with a weak D call TRBD2 (5 bases). The CDR3 runs to 14 residues. The germline V and J ends were trimmed by 5 bases and 2 bases, with 12 bases remaining between them.

The chain carries TRBV7-2 and TRBJ2-5; 12 positions match TRBD1. The V segment lost 1 base and the J segment 4 bases; nucleotides outside the gene matches: 1. This CDR3 contains 15 residues. Germline CDR1 SGHTA, CDR2 FQGNSA. CDR3: CASSLVGQGAETQYF. CDR3 DNA: TGTGCCAGCAGCTTAGTGGGACAGGGGGCAGAGACCCAGTACTTC.

This sequence joins TRBV6-2 or TRBV6-3 and TRBJ2-1; D may be TRBD1 (6 bases). Germline V gene lookup returns CDR1 MNHEY and CDR2 SVGEGT. Trimming took off 2 bases at V and 4 bases at J, with 9 bases between the two ends. This CDR3 is 14 amino acids long. CDR3 DNA: TGTGCCAGCAGTTACGGGCAGGGGTACAATGAGCAGTTCTTC. Translated: CASSYGQGYNEQFF.

The rearrangement links TRBV7-9 to TRBJ2-2, with D perhaps matching TRBD1 (5 bases). CDR3 length equals 16 residues. V dropped 5 bases and J dropped 2 bases, with 15 bases sitting between them. Per the germline V gene, CDR1 is SEHNR and CDR2 is FQNEAQ (reference sequence). In DNA, the CDR3 is TGTGCCAGCAGCAATCGTCCAGGACAAAACACCGGGGAGCTGTTTTTT. Translation gives CASSNRPGQNTGELFF.

The V and J genes are TRBV2 and TRBJ1-4; possible D gene TRBD1, 6 bases. Germline V CDR1 and CDR2: SNHLY, FYNNEI. The CDR3 has 14 residues. The V gene lost 10 bases and the J gene lost 8 bases, with 20 bases spanning the gap. This chain's CDR3 is CATEGGGLGEKLFF. CDR3 nucleotide sequence: TGTGCCACCGAAGGAGGGGGGCTGGGGGAAAAACTGTTTTTT. The full variable domain, rest sourced from reference TRBV2 and TRBJ1-4, is EPEVTQTPSHQVTQMGQEVILRCVPISNHLYFYWYRQILGQKVEFLVSFYNNEISEKSEIFDDQFSVERPDGSNFTLKIRSTKLEDSAMYFCATEGGGLGEKLFFGSGTQLSVL.

The CDR3 reads CASSSRPGTSGANVLTF. The CDR3 region has the DNA TGTGCCAGCAGCTCCCGACCAGGCACCTCTGGGGCCAACGTCCTGACTTTC. V usage is TRBV13 and J usage is TRBJ2-6, with D uncertain. CDR1 and CDR2 (germline): PRHDT, FYEKMQ (reference sequence). This CDR3 is built from 17 residues. Trimming stripped 4 bases from V and 0 bases from J, with 13 bases between.

The chain joins TRBV12-5 to TRBJ1-5, with a possible D match to TRBD1 (5 bases). The CDR3 is 16 amino acids. V lost 1 base and J lost 1, with 11 bases in between. CDR1 LGHNT and CDR2 FRNRAP come from the germline V gene. The CDR3 loop is CASGLEGKRSNQPQHF. CDR3 bases: TGTGCTAGTGGTTTGGAGGGGAAGAGGAGCAATCAGCCCCAGCATTTT.

V gene TRBV7-9 combines with J gene TRBJ1-2, with TRBD1 as a possible D gene (5 bases). The CDR3 sequence is 15 residues long. Germline V gene sequence: CDR1 SEHNR, CDR2 FQNEAQ (reference sequence). V lost 5 bases and J 1 base, leaving 14 bases between the germline ends. The CDR3 sequence: CASSQGDGYNYGYTF. The CDR3 nucleotides are TGTGCCAGCAGCCAAGGGGACGGCTATAACTATGGCTACACCTTC. Based on the CDR3 plus reference TRBV7-9 and TRBJ1-2, the full variable domain is DTGVSQNPRHKITKRGQNVTFRCDPISEHNRLYWYRQTLGQGPEFLTYFQNEAQLEKSRLLSDRFSAERPKGSFSTLEIQRTEQGDSAMYLCASSQGDGYNYGYTFGSGTRLTVV.

The V call is TRBV29-1, the J call TRBJ2-5, with TRBD1 identical over 7 bases. V lost 2 bases and J lost 6; bases outside the gene matches: 3. This CDR3 is built from 12 residues. Per germline, CDR1 SQVTM and CDR2 ANQGSEA. The CDR3 protein is CSVETGAQTQYF. DNA for the CDR3: TGCAGCGTTGAAACAGGGGCTCAGACCCAGTACTTC.

This sequence joins TRBV5-1 and TRBJ2-7, with 11 bases fitting TRBD2. Germline V gene lookup returns CDR1 SGHRS and CDR2 YFSETQ. The V segment lost 5 bases and the J segment 3 bases; nucleotides outside the gene matches: 1. This CDR3 is 13 amino acids long. The chain's CDR3 is CASRLAGDYEQYF. DNA of the CDR3: TGCGCCAGCAGACTAGCGGGGGACTACGAGCAGTACTTC.